Described below is a single TCR beta chain sequence and its context. The antigen is not known. There are 15 residues in the CDR3. V was pared by 3 bases and J by 2 bases, with 6 bases of the junction left unmatched. Germline V lookup: CDR1 MNHEY, CDR2 SMNVEV (reference sequence). The data originate from a study of OX40 agonist ivuxolimab in advanced cancers. Study at large: Patients received the agonistic anti-OX40 (CD134) antibody ivuxolimab. With a range of roughly 20 to 85, age averaged approximately 54 years, and around 83% were male.

TCRdb's table, derived via immunoSEQ multiplex PCR, lists solely in-frame clones and lacks some. The repertoire holds fewer than 85,000 clones, with 84% as singletons. Samples of blood were obtained at baseline, on cycle 4 day 1, and on cycle 7 day 1. Study results and limitations: Also showing low normalized T-cell clonal expansion were some of the nonresponders.

The sequence was obtained from an adult with an advanced solid tumor such as melanoma, head and neck, liver or kidney cancer. The material sequenced was CD4+ or CD8+ T cells sorted from blood, taken in a trial of the OX40 agonist ivuxolimab. V usage is TRBV27 and J usage is TRBJ1-2, with 7 bases aligning to TRBD1. The CDR3 region is CASSLEGALNYGYTF. As DNA, the CDR3 is TGTGCCAGCAGTTTGGAGGGGGCGTTAAACTATGGCTACACCTTC.